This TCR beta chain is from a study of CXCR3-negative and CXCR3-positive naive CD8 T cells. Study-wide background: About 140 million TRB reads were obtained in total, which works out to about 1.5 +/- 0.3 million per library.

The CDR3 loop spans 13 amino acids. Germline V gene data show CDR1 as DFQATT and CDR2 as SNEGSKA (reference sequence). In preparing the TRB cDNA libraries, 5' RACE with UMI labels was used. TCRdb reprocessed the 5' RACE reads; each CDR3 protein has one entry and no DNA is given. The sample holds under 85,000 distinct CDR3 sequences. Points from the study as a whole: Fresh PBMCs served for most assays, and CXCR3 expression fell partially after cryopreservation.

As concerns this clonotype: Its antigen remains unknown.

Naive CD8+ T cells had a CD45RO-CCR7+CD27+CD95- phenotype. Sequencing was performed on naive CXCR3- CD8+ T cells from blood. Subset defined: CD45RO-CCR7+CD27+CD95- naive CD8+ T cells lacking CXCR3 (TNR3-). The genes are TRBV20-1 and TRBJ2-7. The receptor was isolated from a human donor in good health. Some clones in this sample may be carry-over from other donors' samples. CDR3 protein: CSASLGSGYEQYF.